The 23 T cell receptor beta chains listed next were all sequenced from one sample in a study of Tregs in tolerant kidney transplant recipients. Produced via immunoSEQ multiplex PCR; TCRdb's table is partial and in-frame only. The table shows about 110,000 clones, with almost 90% occurring only once. Sequencing used CD4+ T cells from blood, obtained before the transplant. The receptors here all came from a human donor who received a combined kidney and bone marrow transplant.

The chain couples TRBV6-1 to TRBJ2-7; possible D gene TRBD1, 5 bases. This CDR3 has 14 residues. V was pared by 8 bases and J by 4 bases, with 18 bases between. Germline CDR1 reads MNHNS; CDR2 reads SASEGT. CDR3 sequence (DNA): TGTGCCAGCCGCGAACAGGCGTCCCGGTACGAGCAGTACTTC. This codes for CASREQASRYEQYF.

The chain employs TRBV10-1 and TRBJ2-1, with TRBD2 matching 8 bases. Trimming removed 8 bases from V and 10 bases from J; junction bases left unmatched: 10. The CDR3 is made up of 13 amino acids. Germline values: CDR1 WNHNN, CDR2 SYGVQD (reference sequence). This CDR3 is CASGSGGPWEQFF. The CDR3 DNA is TGCGCCAGCGGGTCGGGGGGGCCTTGGGAGCAGTTCTTC.

The chain joins TRBV11-2 to TRBJ2-3; 9 bases are shared with TRBD1. The CDR3 extends over 17 amino acids. CDR1 and CDR2 (germline): SGHAT, FQNNGV. V was pared by 6 bases and J by 2 bases, with 12 bases of the junction left unmatched. Here the CDR3 reads CASSSRPGQGLTDTQYF. The CDR3 bases are TGTGCCAGCAGTTCCCGGCCGGGACAGGGTCTCACAGATACGCAGTATTTT.

The chain recombines TRBV6-1 with TRBJ1-2; 9 positions match TRBD1. The V gene's germline CDR1 is MNHNS and CDR2 SASEGT. The CDR3 runs to 15 residues. Trimming took 6 bases from V and 7 from J; bases not matched to a gene: 12. The CDR3 DNA reads TGTGCCAGCAGCCTCCTCCCGGGACAGGGTCTTGGCTACACCTTC. This translates into CASSLLPGQGLGYTF.

Here the CDR3 DNA reads TGCGCCAGCAGCCAAGAAACTTATGGGGGGGCGAATCAGCCCCAGCATTTT. Translation: CASSQETYGGANQPQHF. The chain recombines TRBV4-3 with TRBJ1-5; a possible D gene is TRBD1 (6 bases). V was shortened by 0 bases and J by 4 bases, with 16 bases between the two germline ends. CDR3 length: 17 residues. The V gene's germline CDR1 is LGHNA and CDR2 YSLEER.

The chain carries TRBV25-1 and TRBJ2-5, with D possibly TRBD2 on 6 matching bases. V lost 6 bases and J 5 bases, leaving 19 bases between the germline ends. There are 15 residues in the CDR3. Germline V CDR1 and CDR2: MGHDK, SYGVNS. This chain's CDR3 is CASREPGPREETQYF. The CDR3 DNA follows: TGTGCCAGCAGGGAGCCTGGCCCCCGGGAGGAGACCCAGTACTTC.

The chain is built from TRBV7-2 and TRBJ2-1; tentatively, D is TRBD1 (6 bases). This CDR3 spans 14 amino acids. Germline V CDR1 and CDR2: SGHTA, FQGNSA. Trimming removed 1 base from V and 3 bases from J, with 7 bases in between. DNA of the CDR3: TGTGCCAGCAGCTTAGGGACAGACTACAATGAGCAGTTCTTC. This encodes CASSLGTDYNEQFF.

V usage is TRBV29-1 and J usage is TRBJ2-2, with 7 bases aligning to TRBD2. From germline, CDR1 is SQVTM and CDR2 ANQGSEA. This CDR3 spans 20 amino acids. V lost 1 base, J lost 5 bases, and 22 bases stayed unmatched. CDR3 DNA sequence: TGCAGCGTTGAAGTACGGAGGCAGAAGACCTCTAGCGGAATTACCGGGGAGCTGTTTTTT. Protein: CSVEVRRQKTSSGITGELFF.

The chain employs TRBV12-2 and TRBJ1-3; the table names TRBD1, a call not compared with the DNA. TRBV12-2 is a listed pseudogene. The CDR3 spans 15 residues. The CDR3 nucleotides are TGTGCAGGGGAACAGGGGGCCAGCTCTGGAAACACCATATATTTT. This encodes CAGEQGASSGNTIYF.

The chain couples TRBV28 to TRBJ2-1; D may be TRBD2 (6 bases). The CDR3 sequence is 17 residues long. Germline V gene data show CDR1 as MDHEN and CDR2 as SYDVKM. The V end lost 1 base, the J end lost 6 bases, and 19 bases lay between the germline ends. CDR3 residues: CASSLSYGRLRSNEQFF. The CDR3, as DNA: TGTGCCAGCAGTTTATCCTACGGGAGACTGAGAAGCAATGAGCAGTTCTTC.

The V call is TRBV19, the J call TRBJ1-4, with 8 bases that match TRBD1. With V trimmed by 4 bases and J by 10 bases, 8 bases remained unmatched. Germline V lookup: CDR1 LNHDA, CDR2 SQIVND (reference sequence). CDR3 length equals 14 residues. CDR3 amino acids: CASSSDDRGGKLFF. In DNA form, the CDR3 reads TGTGCCAGTAGTAGCGACGACAGGGGAGGAAAACTGTTTTTT.

V gene TRBV9 combines with J gene TRBJ2-1, with 11 bases aligning to TRBD2. After removal of 0 bases from V and 8 bases from J, the junction contained 4 bases not matched to a gene. Germline-derived CDR1 and CDR2 are SGDLS and YYNGEE. This CDR3 has 15 amino acids. The CDR3, as DNA: TGTGCCAGCAGCGTAGGACTAGCGGGAATCGATGAGCAGTTCTTC. Translating gives CASSVGLAGIDEQFF.

The chain links TRBV5-1 to TRBJ2-1, with 9 bases fitting TRBD1. The CDR3 contains 15 residues. V was pared by 0 bases and J by 10 bases, with 8 bases of the junction left unmatched. Germline V gene sequence: CDR1 SGHRS, CDR2 YFSETQ. DNA for the CDR3: TGCGCCAGCAGCTTGGCGGGACAGGGATTCGAAGAGCAGTTCTTC. This gives the protein CASSLAGQGFEEQFF.

CDR3 in DNA: TGCGCCAGCGGCGGGGGGGGACCAGATACGCAGTATTTT. Translation gives CASGGGGPDTQYF. The chain couples TRBV5-1 to TRBJ2-3; 9 nucleotides match TRBD2. Trimming at V came to 7 bases and at J to 4 bases, leaving 4 bases not matched to a gene. In germline, CDR1 is SGHRS, CDR2 YFSETQ. CDR3 length: 13 amino acids.

This clone was observed a handful of times. This chain links TRBV30 with TRBJ1-2; D remains ambiguous. The germline gives CDR1 GTSNPN, CDR2 SVGIG (reference sequence). Trimming stripped 4 bases from V and 4 bases from J, with 16 bases between. CDR3 length equals 14 residues. The CDR3 sequence: CAWMEGGGIYGYTF. In DNA, the CDR3 is TGTGCCTGGATGGAGGGCGGCGGAATCTATGGCTACACCTTC. Full variable domain (rest looked up from reference TRBV30 and TRBJ1-2): SQTIHQWPATLVQPVGSPLSLECTVEGTSNPNLYWYRQAAGRGLQLLFYSVGIGQISSEVPQNLSASRPQDRQFILSSKKLLLSDSGFYLCAWMEGGGIYGYTFGSGTRLTVV.

This clone appeared a few times. The J gene is TRBJ2-1, the V gene TRBV5-1, with D maybe TRBD2 (5 bases). Deletions cut 0 bases from V and 6 bases from J, with 7 bases between. Per germline, CDR1 SGHRS and CDR2 YFSETQ. There are 13 residues in the CDR3. CDR3 region: CASSLELGNEQFF. In DNA, the CDR3 is TGCGCCAGCAGCTTGGAACTAGGCAATGAGCAGTTCTTC.

This chain joins TRBV6-5 and TRBJ2-3; D is unclear. This CDR3 has 10 amino acids. Germline-derived CDR1 and CDR2 are MNHEY and SVGAGI. V was clipped by 7 bases and J by 5 bases, with 4 bases between them. The CDR3 nucleotides read TGTGCCAGCACCCGAGATACGCAGTATTTT. It specifies CASTRDTQYF.

The chain employs TRBV6-5 and TRBJ2-3, with 7 bases lining up with TRBD1. Germline assignment: CDR1 MNHEY and CDR2 SVGAGI. The CDR3 spans 14 residues. V lost 5 bases to trimming and J lost 8 bases; unmatched junction nucleotides: 10. For the CDR3, the DNA is TGTGCCAGCAGTCGGGACAGACTCAAGGGTACGCAGTATTTT. This translates into CASSRDRLKGTQYF.

This chain connects TRBV7-7 to TRBJ2-7, with D unresolved. CDR3 size: 13 residues. CDR1 SSHAT and CDR2 FNYEAQ come from the germline V gene (reference sequence). V lost 1 base and J 6 bases, leaving 10 bases between the germline ends. DNA for the CDR3: TGTGCCAGCAGCTTAGACCTAGGTCGCGAGCAGTACTTC. Translation gives CASSLDLGREQYF.

The V and J genes are TRBV7-6 and TRBJ2-3; 8 nucleotides align to TRBD2. Germline V gene lookup returns CDR1 SGHVS and CDR2 FNYEAQ. CDR3 length: 16 residues. Trimming cost V 2 bases and J 2 bases; bases outside gene matches: 6. CDR3 sequence reads: CASSLFGGANTDTQYF. The CDR3 nucleotides are TGTGCCAGCAGCTTATTCGGGGGGGCGAACACAGATACGCAGTATTTT.

This chain connects TRBV18 to TRBJ2-2, with D tentatively TRBD1 (5 bases). CDR1 KGHSH and CDR2 LQKENI come from the germline V gene. This CDR3 comprises 16 residues. Trimming stripped 2 bases from V and 0 bases from J, with 10 bases between. For the CDR3, the DNA is TGTGCCAGCTCACCAGTAAGGGGCTCGAACACCGGGGAGCTGTTTTTT. This codes for CASSPVRGSNTGELFF.

This clone was seen just once. The chain is built from TRBV28 and TRBJ2-6; weak D call: TRBD2 (7 bases). The CDR3 has 16 residues. V dropped 5 bases and J dropped 2 bases, with 13 bases sitting between them. Per the germline V gene, CDR1 is MDHEN and CDR2 is SYDVKM. DNA of the CDR3: TGTGCCAGCAGTCCCCCGGGGGGCGCTGGGGCCAACGTCCTGACTTTC. This translates into CASSPPGGAGANVLTF.

With respect to this clone: A read error may produce the germline difference seen at one junction end. The rearrangement links TRBV5-6 to TRBJ2-7; weak D call: TRBD1 (6 bases). Germline V gene data show CDR1 as SGHDT and CDR2 as YYEEEE. CDR3 length equals 13 residues. The CDR3 DNA follows: TGTGCCAGCAGCTTGTCGGGACATGGAACTGGGGACTTC. It yields the protein CASSLSGHGTGDF.